This T cell receptor (beta chain) was documented in a study of blood T cell repertoires in COVID-19. Clones were sequenced by immunoSEQ multiplex PCR, and TCRdb holds only the in-frame ones, with some missing. The profile covers about 150,000 clones, with about nine tenths appearing a single time and approximately 4% taken by the ten largest. The CDR3 length is 15 residues. From germline, CDR1 is SGHRS and CDR2 YFSETQ. With V trimmed by 6 bases and J by 2 bases, 4 bases remained unmatched. Residents of approximately 25 US areas, aged about 18 to 89 years, made up the participants. The V and J genes are TRBV5-1 and TRBJ2-1, with TRBD2 matching 11 bases. This clonotype originated in a middle-aged woman who had been exposed to COVID-19. Sequencing used PBMCs or T cells enriched from blood (not recorded which). The CDR3 nucleotides read TGCGCCAGCACACTAGCGGGAGATGCCTACAATGAGCAGTTCTTC. It specifies CASTLAGDAYNEQFF. Variable domain in full (rest from reference TRBV5-1 and TRBJ2-1): KAGVTQTPRYLIKTRGQQVTLSCSPISGHRSVSWYQQTPGQGLQFLFEYFSETQRNKGNFPGRFSGRQFSNSRSEMNVSTLELGDSALYLCASTLAGDAYNEQFFGPGTRLTVL.